This TCR beta chain comes out of a study of control samples from healthy donors and cancer patients. Measured with immunoSEQ multiplex PCR; TCRdb has only the in-frame clones, and not every one. This sample has 45,000 to 60,000 clones, with roughly 87% found just once. Trimming cost V 5 bases and J 2 bases, with 18 bases left between them. The CDR3 extends over 17 amino acids. The germline V gene has CDR1 SEHNR and CDR2 FQNEAQ (reference sequence). The origin of this receptor is a man aged 55 to 70 with head and neck cancer. V usage is TRBV7-9 and J usage is TRBJ2-2; D remains unclear. The sample was PBMCs. This CDR3 is CASSKPRSGGNTGELFF. The CDR3 bases are TGTGCCAGCAGCAAACCACGGTCGGGTGGAAACACCGGGGAGCTGTTTTTT.